What follows is one T cell receptor (beta chain) and its context. Its cognate antigen is unknown. This CDR3 contains 14 residues. Germline V gene data show CDR1 as SGDLS and CDR2 as YYNGEE. Between the trimmed V and J ends, which lost 6 bases and 0 bases, there was a span of 13 bases. The data derive from a study of cytomegalovirus exposure and HLA in healthy donors. Study-level background: Among some 400 genotyped donors, about 83% fell in the Caucasian-associated ancestry cluster.

Both 60 Vbeta primers and 13 Jbeta primers went into the PCR. The repertoire was sequenced with immunoSEQ multiplex PCR; TCRdb's copy has only in-frame clones and lacks some. The sample yields under 200,000 clones, 65% to 85% seen once. Study observations and caveats: About 87% or about 30% of the time was how often most TCR beta V segments were productive, according to an earlier analysis. An Asian-associated ancestry cluster reportedly showed fewer N-insertions than the approximately 690-donor mean in a later analysis.

The sequencing input was PBMCs. The sequence was obtained from a male donor in good health and CMV-seropositive. The chain has TRBV9 and TRBJ2-7; TRBD1 might be the D (6 bases). The chain's CDR3 is CASNTGTTSYEQYF. In DNA, the CDR3 is TGTGCCAGCAACACCGGGACAACCTCCTACGAGCAGTACTTC.